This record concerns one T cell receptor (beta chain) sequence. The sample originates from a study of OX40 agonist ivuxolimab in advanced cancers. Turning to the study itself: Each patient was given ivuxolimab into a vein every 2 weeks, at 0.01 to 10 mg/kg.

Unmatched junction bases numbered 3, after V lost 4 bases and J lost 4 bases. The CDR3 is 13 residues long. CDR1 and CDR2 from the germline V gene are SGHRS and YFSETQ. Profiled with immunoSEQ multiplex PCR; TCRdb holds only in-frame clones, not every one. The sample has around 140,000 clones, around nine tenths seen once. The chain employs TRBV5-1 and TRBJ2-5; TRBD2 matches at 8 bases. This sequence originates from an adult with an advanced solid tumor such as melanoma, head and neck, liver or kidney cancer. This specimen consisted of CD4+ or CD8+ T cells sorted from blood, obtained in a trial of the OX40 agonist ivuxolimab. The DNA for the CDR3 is TGCGCCAGCAGCCGGGGGGGAGTAGAGACCCAGTACTTC. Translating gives CASSRGGVETQYF.